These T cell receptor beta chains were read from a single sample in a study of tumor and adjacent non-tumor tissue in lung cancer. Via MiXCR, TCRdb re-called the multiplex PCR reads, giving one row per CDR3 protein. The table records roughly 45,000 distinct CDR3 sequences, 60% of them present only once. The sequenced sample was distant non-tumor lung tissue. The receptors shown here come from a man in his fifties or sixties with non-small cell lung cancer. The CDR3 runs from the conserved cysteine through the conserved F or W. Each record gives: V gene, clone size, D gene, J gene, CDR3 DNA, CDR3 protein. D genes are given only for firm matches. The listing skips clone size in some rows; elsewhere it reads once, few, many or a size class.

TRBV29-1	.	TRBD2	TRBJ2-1	TGCAGCGCTGACTCTAGCGGACTAAATGAGCAATTCTTC	CSADSSGLNEQFF
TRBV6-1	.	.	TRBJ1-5	TGTGCCAGCAATGAGTCGTGGGGGGATCAGTCCCAGCATTTT	CASNESWGDQSQHF
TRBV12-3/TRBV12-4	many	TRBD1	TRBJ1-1	TGTGCCAGCAGTTTAGGGGCGGGACAGGGGACCTCTGAAGCTTTCTTT	CASSLGAGQGTSEAFF
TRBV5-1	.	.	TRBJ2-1	TGCGCCAGCAGCTTGAGTCCTGACTCGTACAATGAGCAGTTCTTC	CASSLSPDSYNEQFF
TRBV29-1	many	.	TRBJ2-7	TGCAGCGTTGTGGACGGACGGTCTGGCGAGCAGTACTTC	CSVVDGRSGEQYF
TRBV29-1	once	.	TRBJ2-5	TGCAGCGCTTTAATACAAGACGGAGAGACTAAGTACTTC	CSALIQDGETKYF
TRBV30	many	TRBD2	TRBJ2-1	TGTGCCTGGAGAGCAGCGGGGACCTACAATGAGCAGTTCTTC	CAWRAAGTYNEQFF
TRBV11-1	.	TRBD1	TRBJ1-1	TGTGCCAGCACCTTACAGGGGGCGCGTACTGAAGCTTTCTTC	CASTLQGARTEAFF
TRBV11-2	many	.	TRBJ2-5	TGTGCCAGCAGGGAGAATCAAGAGACCCAGTACTTC	CASRENQETQYF
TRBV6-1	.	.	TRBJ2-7	TGTGCCAGCTGTATAGGACTCAGTCGGGAGCAGTACTTC	CASCIGLSREQYF
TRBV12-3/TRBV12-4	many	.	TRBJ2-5	TGTGCCAGCAGTTTAGCAGAGACCCAGTACTTC	CASSLAETQYF
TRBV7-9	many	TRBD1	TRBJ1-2	TGTGCCAGCAGCAAGACAGGGGGTGGTGGCTACACCTTC	CASSKTGGGGYTF
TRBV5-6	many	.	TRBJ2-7	TGTGCCAGCAGCGAGACAGGAACTTTAATTCACGAGCAGTACTTC	CASSETGTLIHEQYF
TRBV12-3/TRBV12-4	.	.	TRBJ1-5	TGTGCCAGCAGTTTCTCCGGACATCCCCAGCATTTT	CASSFSGHPQHF
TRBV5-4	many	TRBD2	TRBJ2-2	TGTGCCAGCAACCTAGCGGGAGCTATCGGGGAGCTGTTTTTT	CASNLAGAIGELFF
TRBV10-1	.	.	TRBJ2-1	TGCGCCAGCAGTATATACGGGTACAATGAGCAGTTCTTC	CASSIYGYNEQFF
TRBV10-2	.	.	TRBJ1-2	TGCGCCAGCAGTGGGTTGGGTAGAGGTAAGGGCTACACCTTC	CASSGLGRGKGYTF
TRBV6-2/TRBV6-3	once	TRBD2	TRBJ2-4	TGTGCCAGCAGCGTTAGCGGGACCAAAAACATTCAGTACTTC	CASSVSGTKNIQYF
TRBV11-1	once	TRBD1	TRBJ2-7	TGTGCCAACAGCTCGGGACAGGGGAGTGGCTCCTACAATGAGCAGTACTTC	CANSSGQGSGSYNEQYF
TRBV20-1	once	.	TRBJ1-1	TGCAGTGCTACCGACTCTGTCGCACTCTCTGAAGCTTTCTTT	CSATDSVALSEAFF
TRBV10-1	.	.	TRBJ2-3	TGCGCCAGCAGTGAGGCAGACACAAATACGCAGTATTTT	CASSEADTNTQYF
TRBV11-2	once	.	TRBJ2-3	TGTGTCAGCAGTCCTCCTTCGGGAACAGATACGCAGTATTTT	CVSSPPSGTDTQYF
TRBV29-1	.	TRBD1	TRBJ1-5	TGCAGCTTTGAAGTGGCAGGGGGACCGCCCCAGCATTTT	CSFEVAGGPPQHF
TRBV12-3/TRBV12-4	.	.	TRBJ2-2	TGTACCACCAGGAAGCAGGGGTCGAACACCGGGGAGCTGTTTTTT	CTTRKQGSNTGELFF
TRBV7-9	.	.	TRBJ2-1	TGTGCCAGCAGCCGAGACCTTTTATACAATGAGCAGTTCTTC	CASSRDLLYNEQFF
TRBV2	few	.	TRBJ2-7	TGTGCCAGCAGATCCGGGACCGCTATCTACGAGCAGTACTTC	CASRSGTAIYEQYF
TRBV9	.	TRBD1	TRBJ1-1	TGTGCCAGCAGCTCCGAGACAGGGCGGGCTACTGAAGCTTTCTTT	CASSSETGRATEAFF
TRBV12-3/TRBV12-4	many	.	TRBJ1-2	TGTGCCAGCAGTTTTGGTCAGGGGAGAGGCTACACCTTC	CASSFGQGRGYTF
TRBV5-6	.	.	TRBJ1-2	TGCGCCAGCAGCTTACGGGAGATCTGTGGCTACACCTTC	CASSLREICGYTF
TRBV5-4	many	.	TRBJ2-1	TGTGCCAGCACCTGGGGGGACGGCTCCTACAATGAGCAGTTCTTC	CASTWGDGSYNEQFF
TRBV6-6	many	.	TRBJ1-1	TGTGCCAGCAGTCCGACTAGGAGGGGAAGAATGAACACTGAAGCTTTCTTT	CASSPTRRGRMNTEAFF
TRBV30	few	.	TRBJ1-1	TGTGCCTGGAGTGCAGGGGCCACCACTGAAGCTTTCTTT	CAWSAGATTEAFF
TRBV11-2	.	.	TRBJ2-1	TGTGCCAGCAGCTTTGGGATTGCCGACAATGAGCAGTTCTTC	CASSFGIADNEQFF